This TCR beta chain was found in a study of memory CD4+ T cells and cytomegalovirus serostatus. Study-wide results and caveats: Of approximately 150 reported CMV TCRbeta sequences, about 70 were found in memory CD4+ repertoires.

Authors' data handling: After removing out-of-frame reads, around 2 million distinct TCRbeta sequences remained. The repertoire was sequenced with immunoSEQ multiplex PCR; TCRdb's copy has only in-frame clones and lacks some. V and J calls and clone size are as listed in that table; D and trimming were resolved from the DNA. The data hold some 41,000 clones, with 70% to 80% observed a single time. The germline V and J ends were trimmed by 1 base and 8 bases, with 11 bases remaining between them. The CDR3 contains 14 residues. Per the germline V gene, CDR1 is SGHTA and CDR2 is FQGNSA. Single viable CD3+CD4+CD8-CD45RO+ cells were sorted as the memory CD4+ T cells. Concerning this clone: The antigen remains unidentified.

The chain recombines TRBV7-2 with TRBJ1-4; a possible D gene is TRBD1 (5 bases). The sequence derives from an adult in good health and CMV-seronegative. What was sequenced was memory CD4+ T cells from blood. The CDR3 DNA follows: TGTGCCAGCAGCTTAGGAGGGGTTGGGGAAAAACTGTTTTTT. Translating gives CASSLGGVGEKLFF.